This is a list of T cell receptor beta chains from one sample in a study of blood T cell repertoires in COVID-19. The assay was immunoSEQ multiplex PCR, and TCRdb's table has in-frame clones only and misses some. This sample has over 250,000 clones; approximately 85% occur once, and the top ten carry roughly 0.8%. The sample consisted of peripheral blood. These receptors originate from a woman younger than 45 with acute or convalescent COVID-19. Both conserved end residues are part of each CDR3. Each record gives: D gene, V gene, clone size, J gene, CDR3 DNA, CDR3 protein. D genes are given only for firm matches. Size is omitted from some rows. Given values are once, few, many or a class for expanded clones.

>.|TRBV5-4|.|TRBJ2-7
TGTGCCAGCAGCGCTCATGACAACGAGCAGTACTTC
CASSAHDNEQYF
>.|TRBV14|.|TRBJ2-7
TGTGCCAGCAGCCAAGATCGGGGGTCTCCGATCTACGAGCAGTACTTC
CASSQDRGSPIYEQYF
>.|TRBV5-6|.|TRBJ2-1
TGTGCCAGCAGCCTGGTACTAGCCCGTGAGCAGTTCTTC
CASSLVLAREQFF
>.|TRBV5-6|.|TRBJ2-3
TGTGCCAGCAGCTTGGGGCTAGATCGTAATTCGCAGTATTTT
CASSLGLDRNSQYF
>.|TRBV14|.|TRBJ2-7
TGTGCCAGCAGCCGAGCGGGCAGGGCCACCTACGAGCAGTACTTC
CASSRAGRATYEQYF
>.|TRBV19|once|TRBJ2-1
TGTGCCAGTAGTTTGACAGATTACAATGAGCAGTTCTTC
CASSLTDYNEQFF
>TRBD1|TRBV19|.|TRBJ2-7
TGTGCCAGTAGTATAGTCGACAGGGGGAGCAACGAGCAGTACTTC
CASSIVDRGSNEQYF
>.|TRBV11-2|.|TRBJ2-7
TGTGCCAGCAGCTTAAGGGGACAAAACTACGAGCAGTACTTC
CASSLRGQNYEQYF
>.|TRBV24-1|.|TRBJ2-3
TGTGCCACCAGTGAGGGGGCTAGCGGTCCCCGGCCAGATACGCAGTATTTT
CATSEGASGPRPDTQYF
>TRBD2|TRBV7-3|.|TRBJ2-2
TGTGCCAGCAGCTTAGCGGGAGGGACCGGGGAGCTGTTTTTT
CASSLAGGTGELFF
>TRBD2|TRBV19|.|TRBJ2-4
TGTGCCAGTCGAGCCACGGGACTAGCGGGACTAGCCAAAAACATTCAGTACTTC
CASRATGLAGLAKNIQYF
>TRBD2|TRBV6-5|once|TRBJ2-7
TGTGCCAGCAGTACGATAGCGGGGCAATACGAGCAGTACTTC
CASSTIAGQYEQYF
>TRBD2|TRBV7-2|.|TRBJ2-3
TGTGCCAGCAGCTTAAAGGGATCGGGCGGGAGACGGGCAGATACGCAGTATTTT
CASSLKGSGGRRADTQYF
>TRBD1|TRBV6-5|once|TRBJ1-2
TGTGCCAGCAGTCACCAGGGGGTTAACTATGGCTACACCTTC
CASSHQGVNYGYTF
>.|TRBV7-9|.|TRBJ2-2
TGTGCCAGCAGCTTAGCGGGCACTCGGAACACCGGGGAGCTGTTTTTT
CASSLAGTRNTGELFF
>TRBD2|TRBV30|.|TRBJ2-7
TGTGCCGGGACTAGCGGGAGATACGAGCAGTACTTC
CAGTSGRYEQYF
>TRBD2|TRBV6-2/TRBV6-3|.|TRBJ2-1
TGTGCCAGCAGTTACCAAGGGACTAGCGGGATTGGAGAGCAGTTCTTC
CASSYQGTSGIGEQFF
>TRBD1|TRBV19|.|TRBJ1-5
TGTGCCAGTAGTGTCGACAGGGCCCAGCATTTT
CASSVDRAQHF
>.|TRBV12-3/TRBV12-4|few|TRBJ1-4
TGTGCCAGCAGTTTGCCCGGTGAAAAACTGTTTTTT
CASSLPGEKLFF
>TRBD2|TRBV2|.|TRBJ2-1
TGTGCCAGCAGTGGATCTAGCGGGAGGATGGATGAGCAGTTCTTC
CASSGSSGRMDEQFF
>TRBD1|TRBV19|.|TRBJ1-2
TGTGCCACCCGAAGGACAGGGACGTATGGCTACACCTTC
CATRRTGTYGYTF
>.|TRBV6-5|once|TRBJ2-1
TGTGCCAGCAGTTACACCATTTTGAGTAATGAGCAGTTCTTC
CASSYTILSNEQFF
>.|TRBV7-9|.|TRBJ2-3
TGTGCCTGTGGAGGGAGGTTAGGCACAGATACGCAGTATTTT
CACGGRLGTDTQYF
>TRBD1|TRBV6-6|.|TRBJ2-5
TGTGCCAGCAGTCCTCACCCGGGGAGAGGGAGACCCAGCCAGGGACAGAGGGAGACCCAGTACTTC
CASSPHPGRGRPSQGQRETQYF
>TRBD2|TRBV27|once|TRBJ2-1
TGTGCCAGCAGTGTGCTAGCGGGAGGGCCCAATGAGCAGTTCTTC
CASSVLAGGPNEQFF
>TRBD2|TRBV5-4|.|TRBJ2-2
TGTGCCAGCAGCTTGGGTACTAGCGGGTCCGGGGAGCTGTTTTTT
CASSLGTSGSGELFF
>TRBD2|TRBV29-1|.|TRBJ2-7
TGCAGCGTTGGGGCGGGAGGGCCTGGGGGCGAGCAGTACTTC
CSVGAGGPGGEQYF
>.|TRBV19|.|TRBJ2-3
TGTGCCAGTAGTATACCTGGGACTGTCACAGATACGCAGTATTTT
CASSIPGTVTDTQYF
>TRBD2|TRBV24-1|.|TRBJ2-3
TGTGCCACCAGTGATCCGACTAGCGGGAGAACAGATACGCAGTATTTT
CATSDPTSGRTDTQYF
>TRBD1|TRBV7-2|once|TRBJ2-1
TGTGCCAGCAGCTACAGGACAGGGCTGTTCAATGAGCAGTTCTTC
CASSYRTGLFNEQFF
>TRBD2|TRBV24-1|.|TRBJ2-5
TGTGCCACCAGCCCTAGCGGGCAAGAGACCCAGTACTTC
CATSPSGQETQYF
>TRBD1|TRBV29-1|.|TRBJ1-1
TGCAGCGGATTGGACAGGGGAGGAACTGAAGCTTTCTTT
CSGLDRGGTEAFF
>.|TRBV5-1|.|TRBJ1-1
TGCGCCAGCAGCTTGTCCGGACACAAGGGGACTGAAGCTTTCTTT
CASSLSGHKGTEAFF
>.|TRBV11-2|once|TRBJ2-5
TGTGCCAGCAGCTTGGCTCCGATCGGGGAGACCCAGTACTTC
CASSLAPIGETQYF
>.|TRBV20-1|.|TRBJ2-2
TGCAGTGCTAGTAGTTACAGGGGAGGCACCGGGGAGCTGTTTTTT
CSASSYRGGTGELFF
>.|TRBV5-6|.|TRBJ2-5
TGTGCCAGCAGCTTGCAGGGCAGTCTCCAAGAGACCCAGTACTTC
CASSLQGSLQETQYF
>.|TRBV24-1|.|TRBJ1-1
TGTGCCACCAGTGACCCCCGGAGGGAGCCTACTGAAGCTTTCTTT
CATSDPRREPTEAFF
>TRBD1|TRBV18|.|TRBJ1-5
TGTGCCAGCTCACGAGAACAGGGGAACTGGGGTCAGCCCCAGCATTTT
CASSREQGNWGQPQHF
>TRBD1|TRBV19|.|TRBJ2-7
TGTGCCAGTAGCTCAGGGACAGCCTACGAGCAGTACTTC
CASSSGTAYEQYF
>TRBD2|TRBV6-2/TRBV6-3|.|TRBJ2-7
TGTGCCAGCAGCCCAGGGACTAGCGGGAGGGCCCACAAGATCTCCGAGCAGTACTTC
CASSPGTSGRAHKISEQYF
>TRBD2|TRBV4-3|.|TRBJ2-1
TGCGCCAGCAGCCCGTGGGGCGGGAGCAATGAGCAGTTCTTC
CASSPWGGSNEQFF
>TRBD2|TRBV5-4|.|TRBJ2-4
TGTGCCAGCAGCTTGGCTCGTAGCGGGAGTACCAAAAACATTCAGTACTTC
CASSLARSGSTKNIQYF
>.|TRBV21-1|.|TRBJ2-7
TGTGCCAGCATCGCCCCAGGGGACACCGGGAGACTAGCTGGGTCCTACGAGCAGTACTTC
CASIAPGDTGRLAGSYEQYF
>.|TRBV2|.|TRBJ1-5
TGTGCCAGCCGGGGGGCCAGCAATCAGCCCCAGCATTTT
CASRGASNQPQHF
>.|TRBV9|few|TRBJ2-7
TGTGCCAGCAGCCCCCTGGGGGGAACCTTCTCCTACGAGCAGTACTTC
CASSPLGGTFSYEQYF
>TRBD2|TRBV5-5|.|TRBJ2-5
TGTGCCAGCAGCTTGGGGCCCAGCCTAGCGGTCCAAGAGACCCAGTACTTC
CASSLGPSLAVQETQYF
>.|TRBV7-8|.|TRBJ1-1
TGTGCCAGCAGCTTATTGAGACAGAACACTGAAGCTTTCTTT
CASSLLRQNTEAFF
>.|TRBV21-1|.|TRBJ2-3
TGTGCCAGCAGCACTACCGGGGCAGATACGCAGTATTTT
CASSTTGADTQYF
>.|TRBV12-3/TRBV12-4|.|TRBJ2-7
TGTGCCAGCAGCTACAGGGTAGACGAGCAGTACTTC
CASSYRVDEQYF
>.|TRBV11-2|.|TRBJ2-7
TGTGCCAGCAGCCCCCCGATCGAGGTCCTACTTACCTACGAGCAGTACTTC
CASSPPIEVLLTYEQYF
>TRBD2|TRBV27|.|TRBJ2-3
TGTGCCAGCAGCCCCCCGGGACTAGCGGGACGAGATACGCAGTATTTT
CASSPPGLAGRDTQYF
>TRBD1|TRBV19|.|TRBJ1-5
TGTGCCAGTAGTGGACAGGGGGCACGAAGTCAGCCCCAGCATTTT
CASSGQGARSQPQHF